Following are 2 T cell receptor beta chains from one sample sequenced in a study of blood T cell repertoires in COVID-19. Data came from immunoSEQ multiplex PCR; TCRdb stores just in-frame clones and leaves some out. The table records about 90,000 clones, under 95% of them present only once. Sequenced input: peripheral blood. The origin of the receptors is a human donor with active COVID-19. The donor label of this sample is uncertain.

The chain recombines TRBV6-2 or TRBV6-3 with TRBJ2-7; D not resolved. Germline V CDR1 and CDR2: MNHEY, SVGEGT. Trimming pared 5 bases from V and 2 bases from J, leaving 10 bases between. The CDR3 has 13 amino acids. The DNA for the CDR3 is TGTGCCAGCAGTCGGTCCTCTCCCTACGAGCAGTACTTC. Protein sequence: CASSRSSPYEQYF.

This chain connects TRBV7-2 to TRBJ1-1; possibly TRBD1 for D (6 bases). Germline V gene sequence: CDR1 SGHTA, CDR2 FQGNSA. The V gene lost 7 bases and the J gene lost 3 bases, with 18 bases spanning the gap. The CDR3 totals 15 residues. In DNA form, the CDR3 reads TGTGCCAGCACCCAAGACAGGACCGGGGACACTGAAGCTTTCTTT. Protein sequence: CASTQDRTGDTEAFF.